This entry features one TCR beta chain sequence. Its antigen remains unknown. The PCR contained 60 Vbeta and 13 Jbeta primers. Repertoires were generated with immunoSEQ multiplex PCR, while TCRdb's copy carries only in-frame clones and drops some. The sample holds approximately 170,000 clones, over 65% seen once. Germline CDR1 and CDR2: SEHNR and FQNEAQ (reference sequence). The J segment lost 5 bases and the V segment lost 3 bases, leaving 6 bases of the junction unmatched. The CDR3 sequence is 15 residues long. The data derive from a study of cytomegalovirus exposure and HLA in healthy donors. Study observations and caveats: Reported findings show TCR beta sequences accurately forecast HLA-A and HLA-B alleles in most subjects. According to an earlier analysis, most TCR beta V segments yielded productive rearrangements about 87% or about 30% of the time. Exclusion as indistinguishable affected some V segments, including TRBV6-2 and TRBV6-3. Altogether, 164 TCR beta chains were recorded as cytomegalovirus-associated.

The genes are TRBV7-9 and TRBJ1-2, with TRBD1 matching over 10 bases. What was sequenced was PBMCs. The source is a female donor in good health and CMV-seronegative. In DNA form, the CDR3 reads TGTGCCAGCAGCTTGGAACCGGGACAGGGGTATGGCTACACCTTC. Encoded protein: CASSLEPGQGYGYTF.